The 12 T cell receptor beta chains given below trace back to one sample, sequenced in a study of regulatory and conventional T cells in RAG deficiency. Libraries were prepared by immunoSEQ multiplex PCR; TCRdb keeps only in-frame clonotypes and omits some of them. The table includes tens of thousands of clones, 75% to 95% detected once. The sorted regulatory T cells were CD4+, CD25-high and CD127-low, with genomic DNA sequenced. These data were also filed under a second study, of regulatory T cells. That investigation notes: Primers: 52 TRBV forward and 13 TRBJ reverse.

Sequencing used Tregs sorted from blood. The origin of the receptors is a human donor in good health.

The CDR3 here is CASSYGISGNTIYF. The CDR3 nucleotides read TGTGCCAGCAGTTATGGAATCTCTGGAAACACCATATATTTT. The rearrangement uses TRBV6-5 and TRBJ1-3; D is uncertain. Per germline, CDR1 MNHEY and CDR2 SVGAGI. This CDR3 is built from 14 residues. V gave up 3 bases and J gave up 0 bases, with 6 bases separating them.

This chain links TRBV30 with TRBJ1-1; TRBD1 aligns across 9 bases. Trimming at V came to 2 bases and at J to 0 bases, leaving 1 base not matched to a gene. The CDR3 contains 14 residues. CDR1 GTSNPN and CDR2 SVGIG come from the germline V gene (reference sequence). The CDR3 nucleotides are TGTGCCTGGAGTAGGACAGGGGTGAACACTGAAGCTTTCTTT. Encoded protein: CAWSRTGVNTEAFF.

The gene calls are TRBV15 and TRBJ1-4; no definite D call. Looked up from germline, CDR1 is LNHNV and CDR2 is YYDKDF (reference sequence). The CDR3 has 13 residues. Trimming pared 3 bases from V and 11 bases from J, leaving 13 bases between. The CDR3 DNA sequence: TGTGCCACCAGCAGTGGGCCTTCCGGGAAACTGTTTTTT. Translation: CATSSGPSGKLFF.

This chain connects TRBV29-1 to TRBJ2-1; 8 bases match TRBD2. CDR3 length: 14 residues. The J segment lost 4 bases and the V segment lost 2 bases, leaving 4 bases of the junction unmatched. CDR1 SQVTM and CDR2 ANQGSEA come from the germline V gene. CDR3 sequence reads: CSVESSGEYNEQFF. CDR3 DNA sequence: TGCAGCGTTGAAAGTAGCGGGGAATACAATGAGCAGTTCTTC.

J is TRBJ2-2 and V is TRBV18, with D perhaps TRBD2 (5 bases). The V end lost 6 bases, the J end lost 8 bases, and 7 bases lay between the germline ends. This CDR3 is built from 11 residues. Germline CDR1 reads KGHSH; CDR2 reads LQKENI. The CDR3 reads CASSTGGELFF. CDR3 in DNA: TGTGCCAGCTCGACGGGAGGGGAGCTGTTTTTT.

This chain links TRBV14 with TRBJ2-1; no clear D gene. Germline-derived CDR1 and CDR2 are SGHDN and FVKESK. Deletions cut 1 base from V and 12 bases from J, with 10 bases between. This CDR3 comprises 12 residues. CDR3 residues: CASSQGAVGQFF. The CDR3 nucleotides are TGTGCCAGCAGCCAAGGTGCGGTAGGGCAGTTCTTC.

The CDR3 reads CASSFSGTGLHGYTF. The CDR3 DNA reads as TGTGCCAGTAGTTTTTCGGGAACAGGTTTACATGGCTACACCTTC. The chain uses TRBV19 and TRBJ1-2, with D perhaps matching TRBD1 (5 bases). The CDR3 is 15 residues long. V shed 5 bases and J shed 6 bases, with 19 bases lying between them. Germline loops: CDR1 LNHDA, CDR2 SQIVND (reference sequence). Full variable domain (remainder filled in from reference TRBV19 and TRBJ1-2): DGGITQSPKYLFRKEGQNVTLSCEQNLNHDAMYWYRQDPGQGLRLIYYSQIVNDFQKGDIAEGYSVSREKKESFPLTVTSAQKNPTAFYLCASSFSGTGLHGYTFGSGTRLTVV.

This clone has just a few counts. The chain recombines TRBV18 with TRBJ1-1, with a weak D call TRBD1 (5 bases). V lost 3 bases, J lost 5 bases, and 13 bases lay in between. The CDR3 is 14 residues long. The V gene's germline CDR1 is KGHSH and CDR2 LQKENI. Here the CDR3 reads CASSPLSQGTEAFF. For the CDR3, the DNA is TGTGCCAGCTCACCCCTATCCCAGGGAACTGAAGCTTTCTTT.

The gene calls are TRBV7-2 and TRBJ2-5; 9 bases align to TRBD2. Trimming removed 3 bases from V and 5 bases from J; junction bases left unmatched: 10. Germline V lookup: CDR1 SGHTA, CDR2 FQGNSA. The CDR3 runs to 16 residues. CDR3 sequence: CASSLSPPGLAETQYF. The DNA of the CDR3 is TGTGCCAGCAGCTTGTCCCCTCCGGGACTAGCTGAGACCCAGTACTTC. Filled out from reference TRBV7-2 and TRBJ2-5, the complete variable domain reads GAGVSQSPSNKVTEKGKDVELRCDPISGHTALYWYRQSLGQGLEFLIYFQGNSAPDKSGLPSDRFSAERTGGSVSTLTIQRTQQEDSAVYLCASSLSPPGLAETQYFGPGTRLLVL.

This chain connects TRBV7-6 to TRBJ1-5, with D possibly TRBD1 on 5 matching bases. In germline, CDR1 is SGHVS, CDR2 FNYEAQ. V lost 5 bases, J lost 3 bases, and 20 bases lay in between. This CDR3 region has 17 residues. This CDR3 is CASSLRAGRADNQPQHF. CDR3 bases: TGTGCCAGCAGCCTTAGGGCAGGGAGGGCAGACAATCAGCCCCAGCATTTT. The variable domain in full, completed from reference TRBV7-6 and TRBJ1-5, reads GAGVSQSPRYKVTKRGQDVALRCDPISGHVSLYWYRQALGQGPEFLTYFNYEAQQDKSGLPNDRFSAERPEGSISTLTIQRTEQRDSAMYRCASSLRAGRADNQPQHFGDGTRLSIL.

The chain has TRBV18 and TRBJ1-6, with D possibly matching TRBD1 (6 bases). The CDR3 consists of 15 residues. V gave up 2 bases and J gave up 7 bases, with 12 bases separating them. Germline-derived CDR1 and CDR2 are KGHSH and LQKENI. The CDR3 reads CASSPTGSGNSPLHF. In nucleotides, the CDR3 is TGTGCCAGCTCACCAACAGGGTCTGGCAATTCACCCCTCCACTTT.

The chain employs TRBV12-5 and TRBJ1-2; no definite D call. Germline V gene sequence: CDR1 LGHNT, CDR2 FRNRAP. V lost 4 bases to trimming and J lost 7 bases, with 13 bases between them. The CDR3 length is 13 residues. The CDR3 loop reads CASGSGTIFGYTF. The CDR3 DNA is TGTGCTAGTGGTTCGGGTACTATTTTTGGCTACACCTTC. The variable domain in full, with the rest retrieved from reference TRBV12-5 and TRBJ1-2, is DARVTQTPRHKVTEMGQEVTMRCQPILGHNTVFWYRQTMMQGLELLAYFRNRAPLDDSGMPKDRFSAEMPDATLATLKIQPSEPRDSAVYFCASGSGTIFGYTFGSGTRLTVV.